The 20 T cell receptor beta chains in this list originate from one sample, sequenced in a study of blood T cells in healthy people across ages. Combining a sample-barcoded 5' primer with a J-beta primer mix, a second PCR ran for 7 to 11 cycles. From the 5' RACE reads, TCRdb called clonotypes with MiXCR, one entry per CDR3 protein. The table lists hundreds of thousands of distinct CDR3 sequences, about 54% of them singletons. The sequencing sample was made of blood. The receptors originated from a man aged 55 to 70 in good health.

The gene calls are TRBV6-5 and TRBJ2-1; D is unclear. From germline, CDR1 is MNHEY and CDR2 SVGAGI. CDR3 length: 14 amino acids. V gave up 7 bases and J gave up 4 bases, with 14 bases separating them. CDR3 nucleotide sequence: TGTGCCAGCAAAGGACCAGGCGGATACAATGAGCAGTTCTTC. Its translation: CASKGPGGYNEQFF.

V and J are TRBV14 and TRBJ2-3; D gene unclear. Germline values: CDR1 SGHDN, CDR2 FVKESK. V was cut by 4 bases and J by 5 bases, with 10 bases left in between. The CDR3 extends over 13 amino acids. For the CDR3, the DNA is TGTGCCAGCAGCCCCACCGGAAGAGATACGCAGTATTTT. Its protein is CASSPTGRDTQYF.

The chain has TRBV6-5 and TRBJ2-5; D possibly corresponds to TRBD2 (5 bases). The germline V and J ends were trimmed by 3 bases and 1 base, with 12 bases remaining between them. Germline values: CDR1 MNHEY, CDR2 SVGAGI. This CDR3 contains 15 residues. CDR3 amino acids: CASSYNGVLQETQYF. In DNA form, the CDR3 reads TGTGCCAGCAGTTATAACGGGGTGCTCCAAGAGACCCAGTACTTC.

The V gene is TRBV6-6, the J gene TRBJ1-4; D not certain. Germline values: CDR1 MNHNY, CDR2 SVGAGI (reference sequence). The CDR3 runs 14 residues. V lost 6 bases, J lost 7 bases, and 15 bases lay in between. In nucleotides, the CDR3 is TGTGCCAGCAGCCCGCCTCCAGAGGGTGAAAAACTGTTTTTT. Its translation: CASSPPPEGEKLFF.

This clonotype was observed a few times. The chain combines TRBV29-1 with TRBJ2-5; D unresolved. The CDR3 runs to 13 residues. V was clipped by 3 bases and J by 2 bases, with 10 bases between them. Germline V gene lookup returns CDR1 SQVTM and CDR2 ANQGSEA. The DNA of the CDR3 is TGCAGCGTTGATAGGTCCGAACAAGAGACCCAGTACTTC. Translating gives CSVDRSEQETQYF.

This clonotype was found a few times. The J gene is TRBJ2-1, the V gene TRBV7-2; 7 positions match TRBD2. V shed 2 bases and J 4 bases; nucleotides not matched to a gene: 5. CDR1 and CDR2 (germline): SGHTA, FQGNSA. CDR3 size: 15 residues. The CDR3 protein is CASSLWGGRYNEQFF. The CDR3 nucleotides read TGTGCCAGCAGCTTATGGGGGGGTCGTTACAATGAGCAGTTCTTC. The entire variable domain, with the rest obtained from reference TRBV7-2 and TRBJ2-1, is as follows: GAGVSQSPSNKVTEKGKDVELRCDPISGHTALYWYRQSLGQGLEFLIYFQGNSAPDKSGLPSDRFSAERTGGSVSTLTIQRTQQEDSAVYLCASSLWGGRYNEQFFGPGTRLTVL.

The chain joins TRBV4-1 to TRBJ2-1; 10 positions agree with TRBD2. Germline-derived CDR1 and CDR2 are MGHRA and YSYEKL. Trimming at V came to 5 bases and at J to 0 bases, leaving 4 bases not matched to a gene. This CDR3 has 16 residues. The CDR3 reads CASSFSGGPSYNEQFF. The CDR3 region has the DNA TGCGCCAGCAGCTTTAGCGGGGGGCCCTCCTACAATGAGCAGTTCTTC.

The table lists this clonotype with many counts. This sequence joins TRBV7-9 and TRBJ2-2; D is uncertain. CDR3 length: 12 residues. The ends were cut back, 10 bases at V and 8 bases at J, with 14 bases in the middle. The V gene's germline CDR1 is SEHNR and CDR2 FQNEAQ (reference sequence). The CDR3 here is CAIRPSEGELFF. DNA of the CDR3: TGTGCCATCAGACCCTCGGAGGGGGAGCTGTTTTTT.

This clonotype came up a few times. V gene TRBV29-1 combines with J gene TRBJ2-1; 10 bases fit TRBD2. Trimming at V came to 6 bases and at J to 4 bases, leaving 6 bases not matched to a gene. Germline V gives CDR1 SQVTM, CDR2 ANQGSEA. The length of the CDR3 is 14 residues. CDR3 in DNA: TGCAGCGTCCCCGCACTAGCGGGGTACAATGAGCAGTTCTTC. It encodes CSVPALAGYNEQFF.

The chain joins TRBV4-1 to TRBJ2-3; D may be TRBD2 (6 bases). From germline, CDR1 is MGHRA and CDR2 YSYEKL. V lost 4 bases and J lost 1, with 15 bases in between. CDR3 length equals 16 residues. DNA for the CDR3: TGCGCCAGCAGCCCCCATGGGAGGTTAGGCACAGATACGCAGTATTTT. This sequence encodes CASSPHGRLGTDTQYF.

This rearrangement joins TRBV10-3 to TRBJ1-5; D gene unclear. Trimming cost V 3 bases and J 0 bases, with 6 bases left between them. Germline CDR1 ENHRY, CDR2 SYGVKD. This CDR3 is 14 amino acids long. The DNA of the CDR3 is TGTGCCATCAGTGAAGCGGGTAGCAATCAGCCCCAGCATTTT. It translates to CAISEAGSNQPQHF.

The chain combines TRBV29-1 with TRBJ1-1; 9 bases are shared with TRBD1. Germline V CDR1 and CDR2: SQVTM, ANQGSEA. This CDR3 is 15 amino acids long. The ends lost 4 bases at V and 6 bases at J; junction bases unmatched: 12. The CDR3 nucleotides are TGCAGCGTTGTTTTTGTGGGGGACAGGGCCTCTGAAGCTTTCTTT. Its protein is CSVVFVGDRASEAFF.

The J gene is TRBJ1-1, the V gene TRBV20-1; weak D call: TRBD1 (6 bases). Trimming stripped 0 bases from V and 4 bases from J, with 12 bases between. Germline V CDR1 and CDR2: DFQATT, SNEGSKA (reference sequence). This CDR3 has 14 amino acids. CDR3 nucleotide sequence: TGCAGTGCTAGAGATAGGGGAGGGGGCACTGAAGCTTTCTTT. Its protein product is CSARDRGGGTEAFF.

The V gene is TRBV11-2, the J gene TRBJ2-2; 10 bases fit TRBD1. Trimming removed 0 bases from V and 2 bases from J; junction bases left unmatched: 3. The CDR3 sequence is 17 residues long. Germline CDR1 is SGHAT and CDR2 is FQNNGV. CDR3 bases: TGTGCCAGCAGCTTAGAGACAGGGGGCGTAAACACCGGGGAGCTGTTTTTT. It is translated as CASSLETGGVNTGELFF.

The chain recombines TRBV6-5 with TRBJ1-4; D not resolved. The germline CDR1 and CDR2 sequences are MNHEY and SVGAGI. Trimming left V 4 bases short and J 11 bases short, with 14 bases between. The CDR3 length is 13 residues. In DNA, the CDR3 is TGTGCCAGCAGTTTCGGCTTGAAGGAGAAACTGTTTTTT. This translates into CASSFGLKEKLFF.

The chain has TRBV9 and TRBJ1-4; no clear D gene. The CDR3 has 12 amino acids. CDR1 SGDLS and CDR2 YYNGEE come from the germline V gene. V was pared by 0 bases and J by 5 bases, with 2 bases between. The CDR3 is CASSVGNEKLFF. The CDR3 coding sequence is TGTGCCAGCAGCGTAGGAAATGAAAAACTGTTTTTT.

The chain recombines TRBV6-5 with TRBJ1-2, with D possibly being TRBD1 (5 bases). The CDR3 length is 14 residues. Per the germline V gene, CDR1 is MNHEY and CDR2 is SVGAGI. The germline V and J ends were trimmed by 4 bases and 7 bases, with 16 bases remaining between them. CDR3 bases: TGTGCCAGCAGTTGGACACGTACCTCCTCTGGCTACACCTTC. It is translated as CASSWTRTSSGYTF.

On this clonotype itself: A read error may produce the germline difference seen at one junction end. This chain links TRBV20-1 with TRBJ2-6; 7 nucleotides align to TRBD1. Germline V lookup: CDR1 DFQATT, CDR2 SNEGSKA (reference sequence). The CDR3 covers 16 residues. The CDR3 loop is CSARELGGGGTNVLTF. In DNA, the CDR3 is TGCAGTGCTAGAGAGCTAGGGGGCGGTGGGACCAACGTCCTGACTTTC.

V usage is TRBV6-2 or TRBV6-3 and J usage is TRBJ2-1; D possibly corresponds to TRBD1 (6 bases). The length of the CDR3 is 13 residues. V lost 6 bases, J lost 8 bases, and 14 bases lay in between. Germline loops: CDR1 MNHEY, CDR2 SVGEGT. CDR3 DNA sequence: TGTGCCAGCAGCCCCCTACAGGGCTATGAGCAGTTCTTC. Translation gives CASSPLQGYEQFF.

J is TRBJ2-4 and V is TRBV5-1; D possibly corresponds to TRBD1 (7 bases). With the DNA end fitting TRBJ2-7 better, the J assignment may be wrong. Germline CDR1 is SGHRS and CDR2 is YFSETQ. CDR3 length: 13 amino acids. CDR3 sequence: CASSSRGENEQYF. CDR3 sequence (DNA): TGCGCCAGCAGCTCCAGGGGGGAAAACGAGCAGTACTTC.